This entry lists 25 T cell receptor beta chains sequenced from one sample in a study of blood T cell repertoires in COVID-19. Sequencing used immunoSEQ multiplex PCR; TCRdb keeps in-frame clones, though not all of them. The sample lists 300,000 to 350,000 clones; about nine tenths were seen once. The specimen sequenced was PBMCs or T cells enriched from blood (not recorded which). Every receptor here comes from a woman in her twenties or thirties who had recovered from COVID-19.

The chain has TRBV9 and TRBJ1-6; D remains unclear. CDR1 is SGDLS and CDR2 is YYNGEE in the germline V gene. V lost 4 bases to trimming and J lost 4 bases, with 12 bases between them. There are 15 residues in the CDR3. In DNA form, the CDR3 reads TGTGCCAGCAGCCTCTCTCCCAGATATAATTCACCCCTCCACTTT. Translating it yields CASSLSPRYNSPLHF.

Details on this clone: The sample has other DNA sequences that encode this CDR3 too. This chain links TRBV4-3 with TRBJ1-5; D is ambiguous. V was trimmed by 0 bases and J by 7 bases, leaving 7 bases between them. Germline-derived CDR1 and CDR2 are LGHNA and YSLEER. This CDR3 has 13 amino acids. DNA for the CDR3: TGCGCCAGCAGCCAAGATCGGGAGCAGCCCCAGCATTTT. Its translation: CASSQDREQPQHF.

The V and J genes are TRBV15 and TRBJ1-6; no firm D call. Germline CDR1 LNHNV, CDR2 YYDKDF (reference sequence). Trimming removed 0 bases from V and 0 bases from J, with 6 bases in between. The CDR3 contains 16 residues. Here the CDR3 DNA reads TGTGCCACCAGCAGAGAACCGAGCTCCTATAATTCACCCCTCCACTTT. This codes for CATSREPSSYNSPLHF.

The gene calls are TRBV20-1 and TRBJ1-2; D gene uncertain. The CDR3 is 9 residues long. In germline, CDR1 is DFQATT, CDR2 SNEGSKA (reference sequence). The CDR3 sequence is CLPNYGYTF. CDR3 coding DNA: TGCCTACCAAACTATGGCTACACCTTC.

This clone has just one count. This chain links TRBV5-1 with TRBJ2-5; TRBD1 matches at 9 bases. The CDR3 totals 16 residues. Trimming at V came to 2 bases and at J to 5 bases, leaving 10 bases not matched to a gene. Germline V gives CDR1 SGHRS, CDR2 YFSETQ. The CDR3 DNA sequence: TGCGCCAGCAGCTTCTCAACCGGGACAGGGAGTGAGACCCAGTACTTC. Translation: CASSFSTGTGSETQYF. Full variable domain (missing parts from reference TRBV5-1 and TRBJ2-5): KAGVTQTPRYLIKTRGQQVTLSCSPISGHRSVSWYQQTPGQGLQFLFEYFSETQRNKGNFPGRFSGRQFSNSRSEMNVSTLELGDSALYLCASSFSTGTGSETQYFGPGTRLLVL.

This chain links TRBV16 with TRBJ1-5; tentative D call: TRBD1 (5 bases). Germline assignment: CDR1 KGHSY and CDR2 FQNENV. V dropped 1 base and J dropped 9 bases, with 7 bases sitting between them. The CDR3 spans 12 residues. DNA of the CDR3: TGTGCCAGCAGCCAATTGGGGCCGCCCCAGCATTTT. It translates to CASSQLGPPQHF. The full variable domain, completed using reference TRBV16 and TRBJ1-5, is GEEVAQTPKHLVRGEGQKAKLYCAPIKGHSYVFWYQQVLKNEFKFLISFQNENVFDETGMPKERFSAKCLPNSPCSLEIQATKLEDSAVYFCASSQLGPPQHFGDGTRLSIL.

This rearrangement joins TRBV9 to TRBJ1-2, with D perhaps matching TRBD1 (6 bases). V shed 4 bases and J shed 4 bases, with 14 bases lying between them. Germline V gives CDR1 SGDLS, CDR2 YYNGEE. CDR3 length equals 14 residues. The CDR3 loop is CASSLASGVYGYTF. DNA of the CDR3: TGTGCCAGCAGCCTAGCCTCAGGGGTCTATGGCTACACCTTC.

The V and J genes are TRBV7-9 and TRBJ1-1, with TRBD1 identical over 9 bases. Trimming cost V 6 bases and J 4 bases; bases outside gene matches: 9. The CDR3 consists of 15 residues. The germline CDR1 and CDR2 sequences are SEHNR and FQNEAQ (reference sequence). The CDR3: CASSPGTGPGTEAFF. The CDR3, as DNA: TGTGCCAGCAGTCCCGGGACAGGGCCGGGCACTGAAGCTTTCTTT. Full variable domain (outside the CDR3, taken from reference TRBV7-9 and TRBJ1-1): DTGVSQNPRHKITKRGQNVTFRCDPISEHNRLYWYRQTLGQGPEFLTYFQNEAQLEKSRLLSDRFSAERPKGSFSTLEIQRTEQGDSAMYLCASSPGTGPGTEAFFGQGTRLTVV.

The chain has TRBV3-1 (or the pseudogene TRBV3-2) and TRBJ1-1, with TRBD1 identical over 7 bases. The junction had 9 bases not matched to a gene; V was cut back by 0 bases and J by 8 bases. Germline V gene data show CDR1 as LGHDT and CDR2 as YNNKEL (reference sequence). This CDR3 contains 15 residues. CDR3 loop: CASSQEYQGTAEAFF. CDR3 coding DNA: TGTGCCAGCAGCCAAGAGTATCAGGGGACAGCAGAAGCTTTCTTT.

The chain links TRBV6-2 or TRBV6-3 to TRBJ2-4, with D possibly being TRBD1 (6 bases). This CDR3 has 16 residues. CDR1 and CDR2 from the germline V gene are MNHEY and SVGEGT. Trimming removed 4 bases from V and 0 bases from J, with 13 bases in between. For the CDR3, the DNA is TGTGCCAGCAGTTTTTTGGGGGCACGAGCCAAAAACATTCAGTACTTC. Translated, it gives CASSFLGARAKNIQYF.

The chain couples TRBV9 to TRBJ1-1, with 10 positions matching TRBD1. V shed 6 bases and J 4 bases; nucleotides not matched to a gene: 12. The CDR3 loop spans 16 amino acids. Germline V CDR1 and CDR2: SGDLS, YYNGEE. Written as DNA, the CDR3 is TGTGCCAGCAAACAGGGGGGGACAGGGGATTTCACTGAAGCTTTCTTT. Protein: CASKQGGTGDFTEAFF.

This clone came up a few times. This CDR3 is CASSPGQGNQPQHF. The CDR3 coding sequence is TGTGCCAGTAGTCCGGGACAGGGCAATCAGCCCCAGCATTTT. V usage is TRBV19 and J usage is TRBJ1-5, with 8 nucleotides matching TRBD1. CDR3 size: 14 residues. V lost 5 bases to trimming and J lost 2 bases; unmatched junction nucleotides: 2. CDR1 and CDR2 from the germline V gene are LNHDA and SQIVND (reference sequence). Together with reference TRBV19 and TRBJ1-5, the CDR3 gives the full variable domain: DGGITQSPKYLFRKEGQNVTLSCEQNLNHDAMYWYRQDPGQGLRLIYYSQIVNDFQKGDIAEGYSVSREKKESFPLTVTSAQKNPTAFYLCASSPGQGNQPQHFGDGTRLSIL.

V is TRBV15 and J is TRBJ1-4; TRBD1 matches at 8 bases. J lost 2 bases, V lost 5 bases, and 7 bases had no gene match. Per germline, CDR1 LNHNV and CDR2 YYDKDF (reference sequence). CDR3 length equals 16 residues. The CDR3 loop is CATSGNRGWTNEKLFF. CDR3 nucleotides: TGTGCCACCAGCGGCAACAGGGGGTGGACTAATGAAAAACTGTTTTTT.

The V and J genes are TRBV3-1 (or the pseudogene TRBV3-2) and TRBJ2-7, with TRBD1 matching 12 bases. CDR3 size: 14 residues. The germline V gene encodes CDR1 LGHDT and CDR2 YNNKEL (reference sequence). J lost 3 bases, V lost 7 bases, and 4 bases had no gene match. The CDR3 bases are TGTGCCAGCACCGGGACAGGGGGCTTCTACGAGCAGTACTTC. The encoded protein is CASTGTGGFYEQYF.

This chain connects TRBV7-2 to TRBJ2-3; the D gene is possibly TRBD2 (5 bases). Germline CDR1 reads SGHTA; CDR2 reads FQGNSA. Trimming took off 3 bases at V and 3 bases at J, with 13 bases between the two ends. The CDR3 totals 15 residues. CDR3 region: CASSFTSSWTDTQYF. The CDR3 coding sequence is TGTGCCAGCAGCTTTACTAGTTCCTGGACAGATACGCAGTATTTT.

CDR3 amino acids: CASRSGQAGSGNTIYF. DNA for the CDR3: TGTGCCAGCAGATCGGGACAGGCAGGCTCTGGAAACACCATATATTTT. V is TRBV2 and J is TRBJ1-3, with 8 bases that match TRBD1. Trimming took 6 bases from V and 0 from J; bases not matched to a gene: 7. CDR1 is SNHLY, CDR2 FYNNEI, per germline. This CDR3 is built from 16 residues.

The chain recombines TRBV15 with TRBJ2-6, with a tentative D call TRBD1 (6 bases). Germline lookup yields CDR1 LNHNV and CDR2 YYDKDF (reference sequence). The CDR3 has 16 amino acids. Trimming removed 3 bases at V and 2 bases at J, with 11 bases between. The DNA for the CDR3 is TGTGCCACCAGCAGCTTACAGGGTACTGGGGCCAACGTCCTGACTTTC. Translated: CATSSLQGTGANVLTF.

The chain recombines TRBV4-3 with TRBJ1-1; no clear D. The CDR3 sequence is 17 residues long. The germline gives CDR1 LGHNA, CDR2 YSLEER. Trimming removed 4 bases at V and 7 bases at J, with 25 bases between. CDR3 in DNA: TGCGCCAGCAGCCCCCGGAGCCATACTCTCTACCTTTATGAAGCTTTCTTT. Amino acids: CASSPRSHTLYLYEAFF.

The J gene is TRBJ2-1, the V gene TRBV6-5; D is perhaps TRBD1 (5 bases). CDR1 is MNHEY, CDR2 SVGAGI, per germline. The CDR3 loop spans 14 amino acids. V was shortened by 4 bases and J by 3 bases, with 10 bases between the two germline ends. The CDR3 DNA reads as TGTGCCAGCAGTTGGCAGGGAATCTACAATGAGCAGTTCTTC. It encodes CASSWQGIYNEQFF.

This chain's CDR3 is CASSQLTGSEQYF. CDR3 nucleotide sequence: TGCGCCAGCAGCCAACTGACAGGGAGCGAGCAGTACTTC. This rearrangement joins TRBV4-1 to TRBJ2-7; 7 bases fit TRBD1. After removal of 2 bases from V and 6 bases from J, the junction contained 4 bases not matched to a gene. The CDR3 is 13 residues long. Per the germline V gene, CDR1 is MGHRA and CDR2 is YSYEKL.

The V call is TRBV9, the J call TRBJ2-1; D may be TRBD2 (5 bases). The CDR3 length is 14 residues. V lost 4 bases to trimming and J lost 9 bases, with 17 bases between them. CDR1 and CDR2 (germline): SGDLS, YYNGEE. In DNA, the CDR3 is TGTGCCAGCAGCCAAGACCCAGGTGCGGGTGAGCAGTTCTTC. It codes for CASSQDPGAGEQFF.

V and J are TRBV6-2 or TRBV6-3 and TRBJ2-5, with TRBD2 as a possible D gene (5 bases). CDR1 is MNHEY and CDR2 is SVGEGT in the germline V gene. The V and J ends lost 2 bases and 2 bases respectively, with 12 bases between them. The CDR3 totals 15 residues. The CDR3 spells CASSYGKRLQETQYF. In nucleotides, the CDR3 is TGTGCCAGCAGTTACGGAAAGCGGTTGCAAGAGACCCAGTACTTC.

The rearrangement uses TRBV14 and TRBJ1-1; 7 bases agree with TRBD1. The CDR3 sequence is 15 residues long. With V trimmed by 1 base and J by 1 base, 3 bases remained unmatched. Germline V lookup: CDR1 SGHDN, CDR2 FVKESK. CDR3 bases: TGTGCCAGCAGCCAAGCTGGGACAGCGAACACTGAAGCTTTCTTT. Translated, it gives CASSQAGTANTEAFF.

The chain carries TRBV11-2 and TRBJ1-1; TRBD1 matches 7 bases. Looked up from germline, CDR1 is SGHAT and CDR2 is FQNNGV. Germline trimming cut 3 bases from V and 4 bases from J; bases unmatched to any gene: 14. CDR3 length equals 17 residues. The CDR3 is CASSFLRRGSVSTEAFF. CDR3 in DNA: TGTGCCAGCAGCTTCCTGCGCAGGGGGTCGGTGAGCACTGAAGCTTTCTTT.

V and J are TRBV7-2 and TRBJ2-5; 9 bases agree with TRBD2. CDR1 is SGHTA, CDR2 FQGNSA, per germline. This CDR3 contains 16 residues. With 4 bases clipped from V and 0 bases from J, the junction kept 6 bases outside the gene matches. The CDR3 sequence is CASSSRLAVYQETQYF. DNA for the CDR3: TGTGCCAGCAGCTCAAGACTAGCGGTGTACCAAGAGACCCAGTACTTC.